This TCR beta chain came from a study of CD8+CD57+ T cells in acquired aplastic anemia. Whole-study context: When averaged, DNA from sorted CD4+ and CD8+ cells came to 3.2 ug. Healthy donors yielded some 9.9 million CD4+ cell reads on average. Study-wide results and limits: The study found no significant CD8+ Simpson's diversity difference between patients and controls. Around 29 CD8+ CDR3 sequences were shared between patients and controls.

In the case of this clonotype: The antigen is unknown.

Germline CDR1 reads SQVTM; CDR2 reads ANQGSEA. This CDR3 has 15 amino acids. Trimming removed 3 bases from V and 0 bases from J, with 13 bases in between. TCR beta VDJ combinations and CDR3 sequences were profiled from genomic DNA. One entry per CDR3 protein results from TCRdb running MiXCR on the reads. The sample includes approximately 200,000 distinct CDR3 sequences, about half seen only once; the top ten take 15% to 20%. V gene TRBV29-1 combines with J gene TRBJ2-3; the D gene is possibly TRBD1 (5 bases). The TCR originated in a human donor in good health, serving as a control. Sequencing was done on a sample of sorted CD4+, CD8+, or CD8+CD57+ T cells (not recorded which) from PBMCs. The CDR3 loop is CSVEPDTASTDTQYF. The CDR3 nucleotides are TGCAGCGTTGAGCCGGACACCGCCAGCACAGATACGCAGTATTTT.